The T cell receptor (beta chain) described here comes from a study of OX40 agonist ivuxolimab in advanced cancers. Looked up from germline, CDR1 is MGHRA and CDR2 is YSYEKL. V lost 1 base, J lost 1 base, and 10 bases lay in between. CDR3 length: 15 residues. Assay used: immunoSEQ multiplex PCR; TCRdb lists only in-frame clones, some missing. Found here are roughly 40,000 clones, approximately 91% of them singletons; the top ten hold approximately 28%. The TCR comes from an adult with an advanced solid tumor such as melanoma, head and neck, liver or kidney cancer. The source material was CD4+ or CD8+ T cells sorted from blood, sampled in a trial of the OX40 agonist ivuxolimab. This chain joins TRBV4-1 and TRBJ2-5; tentatively, D is TRBD1 (6 bases). CDR3: CASSQAGTTQETQYF. The CDR3 DNA follows: TGCGCCAGCAGCCAAGCCGGGACAACCCAAGAGACCCAGTACTTC.